This T cell receptor (beta chain) is from a study of T cell responses to AZD1222 COVID-19 vaccine. Broader study findings: Baseline seropositives among AZD1222 recipients totaled only five or six.

This CDR3 spans 19 amino acids. Germline CDR1 reads SGHVS; CDR2 reads FQNEAQ. Unmatched junction bases numbered 15, after V lost 4 bases and J lost 0 bases. Profiling relied on immunoSEQ multiplex PCR, and the TCRdb table lists in-frame clones only, not all of them. This table has about 120,000 clones, over 75% appearing once. On this clone itself: Its specificity is not known.

V is TRBV7-8 and J is TRBJ1-3; 7 nucleotides line up with TRBD1. This sample comprised peripheral blood, obtained on day 0 of AZD1222 vaccination. This sequence was found in an adult in good health. CDR3 sequence: CASSSLPGQTSFSGNTIYF. DNA for the CDR3: TGTGCCAGCAGCTCGCTTCCGGGACAGACCTCCTTCTCTGGAAACACCATATATTTT. The full variable domain, completed using reference TRBV7-8 and TRBJ1-3, is GAGVSQSPRYKVAKRGQDVALRCDPISGHVSLFWYQQALGQGPEFLTYFQNEAQLDKSGLPSDRFFAERPEGSVSTLKIQRTQQEDSAVYLCASSSLPGQTSFSGNTIYFGEGSWLTVV.